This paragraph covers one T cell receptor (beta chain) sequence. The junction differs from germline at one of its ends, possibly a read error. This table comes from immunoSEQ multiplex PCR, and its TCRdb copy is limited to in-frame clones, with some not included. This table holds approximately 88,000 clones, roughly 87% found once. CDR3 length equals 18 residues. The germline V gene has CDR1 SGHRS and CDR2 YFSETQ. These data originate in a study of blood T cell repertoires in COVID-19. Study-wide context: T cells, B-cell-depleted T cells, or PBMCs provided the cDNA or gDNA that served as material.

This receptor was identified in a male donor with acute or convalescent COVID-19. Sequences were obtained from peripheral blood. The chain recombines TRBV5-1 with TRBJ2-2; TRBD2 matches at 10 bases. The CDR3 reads CASSPTPGLAGAPGGLFF. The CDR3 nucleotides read TGCGCCAGCAGCCCAACCCCCGGGCTAGCGGGGGCCCCTGGGGGGCTGTTTTTT. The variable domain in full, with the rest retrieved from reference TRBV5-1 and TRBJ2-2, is KAGVTQTPRYLIKTRGQQVTLSCSPISGHRSVSWYQQTPGQGLQFLFEYFSETQRNKGNFPGRFSGRQFSNSRSEMNVSTLELGDSALYLCASSPTPGLAGAPGGLFFGEGSRLTVL.